Listed here are 23 T cell receptor beta chains from one sample, sequenced in a study of cytomegalovirus exposure and HLA in healthy donors. TCRdb's table, derived via immunoSEQ multiplex PCR, lists solely in-frame clones and lacks some. The sample carries roughly 65,000 clones, over 85% recorded once. Sequencing input: PBMCs. Receptors originate from a man younger than 35 in good health and CMV-seropositive.

This chain links TRBV6-1 with TRBJ1-5; no clear D gene. The germline V gene has CDR1 MNHNS and CDR2 SASEGT. The V and J ends lost 5 bases and 3 bases respectively, with 8 bases between them. The CDR3 covers 13 residues. CDR3 sequence: CASSFADNQPQHF. The CDR3 DNA sequence: TGTGCCAGCAGTTTCGCGGACAATCAGCCCCAGCATTTT.

This chain links TRBV18 with TRBJ1-1, with unresolved D. The germline V gene has CDR1 KGHSH and CDR2 LQKENI. The germline V and J ends were trimmed by 8 bases and 5 bases, with 21 bases remaining between them. The CDR3 totals 15 residues. The CDR3 DNA follows: TGTGCCAGCACGGAAAACATGGAGGTGCGGACTGAAGCTTTCTTT. This translates into CASTENMEVRTEAFF.

The chain uses TRBV30 and TRBJ2-5, with a weak D call TRBD1 (6 bases). The germline gives CDR1 GTSNPN, CDR2 SVGIG (reference sequence). The CDR3 loop spans 14 amino acids. V was shortened by 0 bases and J by 7 bases, with 15 bases between the two germline ends. The CDR3 loop is CAWSVLELDRTQYF. Written as DNA, the CDR3 is TGTGCCTGGAGTGTATTGGAGTTGGACAGGACCCAGTACTTC.

J is TRBJ2-3 and V is TRBV7-9, with a possible D match to TRBD1 (5 bases). Germline assignment: CDR1 SEHNR and CDR2 FQNEAQ (reference sequence). The V and J ends lost 7 bases and 2 bases respectively, with 13 bases between them. This CDR3 is 14 amino acids long. Here the CDR3 reads CASIRDLNTDTQYF. The CDR3 DNA reads TGTGCCAGCATCAGGGATCTCAACACAGATACGCAGTATTTT.

The chain has TRBV11-2 and TRBJ2-4; D is undetermined. Germline lookup yields CDR1 SGHAT and CDR2 FQNNGV. CDR3 length: 16 residues. Trimming left V 1 base short and J 0 bases short, with 10 bases between. This chain's CDR3 is CASSLGGWLAKNIQYF. CDR3 DNA: TGTGCCAGCAGCTTAGGTGGTTGGCTAGCCAAAAACATTCAGTACTTC.

The V call is TRBV18, the J call TRBJ1-5, with no clear D. V gave up 3 bases and J gave up 0 bases, with 9 bases separating them. The CDR3 spans 15 residues. CDR1 KGHSH and CDR2 LQKENI come from the germline V gene. The CDR3 loop reads CASSPSVISNQPQHF. The CDR3 region has the DNA TGTGCCAGCTCACCTTCCGTAATTAGCAATCAGCCCCAGCATTTT.

This sequence joins TRBV28 and TRBJ2-7, with a weak D call TRBD1 (6 bases). CDR3 length: 13 amino acids. The V gene's germline CDR1 is MDHEN and CDR2 SYDVKM. V was cut by 8 bases and J by 3 bases, with 14 bases left in between. In DNA, the CDR3 is TGTGCCAGCGAACAGGGTAGGTTCTACGAGCAGTACTTC. Protein: CASEQGRFYEQYF.

The rearrangement joins TRBV25-1 to TRBJ1-6; D may be TRBD1 (6 bases). The CDR3 sequence is 15 residues long. The ends were cut back, 4 bases at V and 10 bases at J, with 17 bases in the middle. The germline V gene encodes CDR1 MGHDK and CDR2 SYGVNS. Here the CDR3 reads CASSVLGASGSPLHF. The CDR3 nucleotides are TGTGCCAGCAGTGTCCTGGGGGCCAGCGGATCACCCCTCCACTTT.

The chain links TRBV28 to TRBJ2-7; D perhaps matches TRBD1 (6 bases). This CDR3 region has 15 residues. Deletions cut 6 bases from V and 4 bases from J, with 19 bases between. Per germline, CDR1 MDHEN and CDR2 SYDVKM. This chain's CDR3 is CASSPYVTGPYEQYF. CDR3 nucleotides: TGTGCCAGCAGCCCATACGTGACAGGTCCTTACGAGCAGTACTTC. The full variable domain, with the rest looked up from reference TRBV28 and TRBJ2-7, is DVKVTQSSRYLVKRTGEKVFLECVQDMDHENMFWYRQDPGLGLRLIYFSYDVKMKEKGDIPEGYSVSREKKERFSLILESASTNQTSMYLCASSPYVTGPYEQYFGPGTRLTVT.

This sequence joins TRBV30 and TRBJ1-6, with TRBD1 matching over 7 bases. The V and J ends lost 4 bases and 5 bases, in that order; junction bases with no gene match: 17. CDR3 length: 18 amino acids. Germline assignment: CDR1 GTSNPN and CDR2 SVGIG (reference sequence). CDR3 amino acids: CAWTSGLRDRRDNSPLHF. The CDR3 region has the DNA TGTGCCTGGACCTCGGGATTACGGGACAGAAGGGATAATTCACCCCTCCACTTT.

The chain is built from TRBV28 and TRBJ2-1; TRBD1 aligns across 8 bases. Germline CDR1 and CDR2: MDHEN and SYDVKM. V dropped 6 bases and J dropped 5; count of bases not matched to a gene: 3. The CDR3 length is 13 residues. CDR3: CASSRTGNNEQFF. In DNA form, the CDR3 reads TGTGCCAGCAGCCGGACAGGGAACAATGAGCAGTTCTTC.

Written as DNA, the CDR3 is TGCGCCAGCAGCCAATTTCCGGGACAGAGGATGCTGGGGCCCCAGCATTTT. Protein: CASSQFPGQRMLGPQHF. This chain connects TRBV4-1 to TRBJ1-5; 7 bases agree with TRBD1. The CDR3 totals 17 residues. Germline loops: CDR1 MGHRA, CDR2 YSYEKL. V lost 2 bases, J lost 9 bases, and 16 bases stayed unmatched.

The chain is built from TRBV14 and TRBJ1-2, with D possibly being TRBD1 (5 bases). Germline loops: CDR1 SGHDN, CDR2 FVKESK. This CDR3 region has 13 residues. Trimming took 4 bases from V and 5 from J, leaving 11 bases between them. Here the CDR3 reads CASSPGQGYGYTF. CDR3 nucleotide sequence: TGTGCCAGCAGCCCCGGTCAGGGTTATGGCTACACCTTC.

The J gene is TRBJ1-2, the V gene TRBV27, with D tentatively TRBD1 (5 bases). CDR1 is MNHEY, CDR2 SMNVEV, per germline (reference sequence). The CDR3 runs 13 residues. V lost 3 bases and J lost 5, with 10 bases in between. The CDR3 spells CASSFGGEYGYTF. CDR3 DNA: TGTGCCAGCAGTTTTGGAGGGGAATATGGCTACACCTTC.

The chain carries TRBV2 and TRBJ2-1; 9 bases match TRBD2. This CDR3 has 15 residues. The germline CDR1 and CDR2 sequences are SNHLY and FYNNEI. V was pared by 2 bases and J by 4 bases, with 3 bases of the junction left unmatched. The CDR3 spells CASSELAGFYNEQFF. The DNA of the CDR3 is TGTGCCAGCAGTGAACTAGCGGGATTTTACAATGAGCAGTTCTTC.

This rearrangement joins TRBV5-4 to TRBJ2-5; 10 bases fit TRBD1. The germline V gene encodes CDR1 SGHNT and CDR2 YYREEE (reference sequence). CDR3 length: 16 amino acids. The V segment lost 4 bases and the J segment 4 bases; nucleotides outside the gene matches: 10. The CDR3 sequence is CASSDPTTGGRETQYF. The CDR3 nucleotides are TGTGCCAGCAGCGACCCGACGACAGGGGGCCGAGAGACCCAGTACTTC.

The rearrangement uses TRBV5-5 and TRBJ1-5, with 9 bases lining up with TRBD1. The CDR3 covers 15 residues. V dropped 0 bases and J dropped 5; count of bases not matched to a gene: 3. The V gene's germline CDR1 is SGHKS and CDR2 YYEKEE (reference sequence). CDR3 sequence: CASSLEQGAYQPQHF. The CDR3 DNA sequence: TGTGCCAGCAGCTTGGAACAGGGGGCTTATCAGCCCCAGCATTTT. The variable domain in full, with the rest retrieved from reference TRBV5-5 and TRBJ1-5, is DAGVTQSPTHLIKTRGQQVTLRCSPISGHKSVSWYQQVLGQGPQFIFQYYEKEERGRGNFPDRFSARQFPNYSSELNVNALLLGDSALYLCASSLEQGAYQPQHFGDGTRLSIL.

This clone was seen a single time. The genes are TRBV10-3 and TRBJ2-7, with a weak D call TRBD1 (5 bases). Trimming took off 10 bases at V and 0 bases at J, with 10 bases between the two ends. From germline, CDR1 is ENHRY and CDR2 SYGVKD. The CDR3 length is 12 residues. In DNA, the CDR3 is TGTGCCACCACGGACAACTCCTACGAGCAGTACTTC. This sequence encodes CATTDNSYEQYF.

The chain recombines TRBV10-3 with TRBJ1-2, with 7 bases matching TRBD1. V was clipped by 4 bases and J by 1 base; unmatched bases: 3. This CDR3 spans 14 amino acids. The germline V gene has CDR1 ENHRY and CDR2 SYGVKD. The CDR3 is CAISASGGNYGYTF. CDR3 sequence (DNA): TGTGCCATCAGTGCATCAGGGGGTAACTATGGCTACACCTTC.

The J gene is TRBJ1-4, the V gene TRBV2; no clear D. V dropped 4 bases and J dropped 6 bases, with 9 bases sitting between them. CDR3 size: 13 residues. The germline V gene has CDR1 SNHLY and CDR2 FYNNEI. DNA of the CDR3: TGTGCCAGCAGTGGCAGTGGTGATGAAAAACTGTTTTTT. Translating gives CASSGSGDEKLFF.

V and J are TRBV28 and TRBJ2-3; maybe TRBD2 (5 bases). V lost 2 bases to trimming and J lost 4 bases, with 10 bases between them. CDR3 length: 14 residues. Looked up from germline, CDR1 is MDHEN and CDR2 is SYDVKM. In DNA form, the CDR3 reads TGTGCCAGCAGTTTAGGCGGGTTTGCAGATACGCAGTATTTT. Translation gives CASSLGGFADTQYF. Based on the CDR3 plus reference TRBV28 and TRBJ2-3, the full variable domain is DVKVTQSSRYLVKRTGEKVFLECVQDMDHENMFWYRQDPGLGLRLIYFSYDVKMKEKGDIPEGYSVSREKKERFSLILESASTNQTSMYLCASSLGGFADTQYFGPGTRLTVL.

The genes are TRBV11-3 and TRBJ2-7, with D possibly matching TRBD2 (6 bases). Trimming took off 0 bases at V and 2 bases at J, with 8 bases between the two ends. From germline, CDR1 is SGHNT and CDR2 YENEEA. The CDR3 length is 14 residues. The CDR3 DNA is TGTGCCAGCAGCTTAGAGCGGGGCACCTACGAGCAGTACTTC. Amino acids: CASSLERGTYEQYF.

CDR3 sequence: CATKDRGAGNTIYF. The CDR3 nucleotides are TGTGCCACAAAAGACAGGGGCGCAGGAAACACCATATATTTT. This sequence joins TRBV19 and TRBJ1-3; the match to TRBD1 covers 8 bases. There are 14 residues in the CDR3. CDR1 and CDR2 (germline): LNHDA, SQIVND (reference sequence). J gave up 4 bases and V 10 bases, and 9 bases lay outside the gene matches. Full variable domain (rest looked up from reference TRBV19 and TRBJ1-3): DGGITQSPKYLFRKEGQNVTLSCEQNLNHDAMYWYRQDPGQGLRLIYYSQIVNDFQKGDIAEGYSVSREKKESFPLTVTSAQKNPTAFYLCATKDRGAGNTIYFGEGSWLTVV.